This T cell receptor (beta chain) comes out of a study of blood T cells in healthy people across ages. Study-level results: Diversity estimated from one million T cells was considered an underestimate. Compared with aged donors, long-lived donors showed fewer expanded clones, suggesting selection.

Healthy Caucasian individuals from Russia aged roughly 6 to 100 were enrolled as donors. Total RNA extraction produced at least 5.5 micrograms (per sample) for the study. For the second PCR, which ran for roughly 6 to 12 cycles, a sample-barcoded 5' primer and a J-beta primer mix were used. TCRdb reprocessed the 5' RACE reads via MiXCR and lists one record per CDR3 protein. The sample contains about 1.8 million distinct CDR3 sequences, less than 50% of which appear only once. A few counts support this clonotype. Its specificity is unknown. Germline V gene data show CDR1 as SEHNR and CDR2 as FQNEAQ (reference sequence). The CDR3 totals 15 residues.

The sequencing input was blood. The sequence was obtained from a woman in her forties in good health. This chain links TRBV7-9 with TRBJ2-5; D tentatively fits TRBD1 or TRBD2 (7 bases each). The J call is doubtful: the DNA matches TRBJ2-7 better. The CDR3 region is CASSPVSGGAYEQYF. The CDR3 DNA is TGTGCCAGCAGCCCGGTTTCAGGGGGGGCCTACGAGCAGTACTTC.